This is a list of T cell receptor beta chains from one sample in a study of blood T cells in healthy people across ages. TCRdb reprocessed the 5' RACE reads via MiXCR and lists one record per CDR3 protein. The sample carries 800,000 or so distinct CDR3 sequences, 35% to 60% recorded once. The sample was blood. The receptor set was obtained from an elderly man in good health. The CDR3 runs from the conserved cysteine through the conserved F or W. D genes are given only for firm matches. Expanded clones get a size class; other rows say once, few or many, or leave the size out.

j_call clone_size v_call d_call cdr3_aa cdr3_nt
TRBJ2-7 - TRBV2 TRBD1 CASSSGGLLQSSYEQYF TGTGCCAGCAGTTCAGGGGGCTTACTTCAGAGCTCCTACGAGCAGTACTTC
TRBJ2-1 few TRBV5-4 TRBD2 CASSLGYGLAGYNEQFF TGTGCCAGCAGCTTGGGGTACGGACTAGCGGGTTACAATGAGCAGTTCTTC
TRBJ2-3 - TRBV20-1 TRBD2 CSARTGGETDTQYF TGCAGTGCTAGGACGGGAGGGGAGACAGATACGCAGTATTTT
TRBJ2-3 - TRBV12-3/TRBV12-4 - CASSVGGGADAQYF TGTGCCAGCAGTGTGGGAGGGGGCGCAGATGCGCAGTATTTT
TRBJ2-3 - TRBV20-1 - CSALLRGPESDTQYF TGCAGTGCTCTACTGCGGGGCCCTGAATCGGATACGCAGTATTTT
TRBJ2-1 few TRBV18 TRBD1 CASSPQGQGRNNEQFF TGTGCCAGCTCACCTCAGGGACAGGGACGGAACAATGAGCAGTTCTTC
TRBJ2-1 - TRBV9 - CASSVGDSLYNEQFF TGTGCCAGCAGCGTAGGCGACAGCCTCTACAATGAGCAGTTCTTC
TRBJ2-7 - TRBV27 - CASSLDRRTAFYEQYF TGTGCCAGCAGTTTAGATCGTAGGACTGCCTTCTACGAGCAGTACTTC
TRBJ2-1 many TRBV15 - CAVGGSYNEQFF TGTGCCGTCGGAGGCTCTTACAATGAGCAGTTCTTC
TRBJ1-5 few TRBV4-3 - CASSQDWSPFQPQHF TGCGCCAGCAGCCAAGATTGGAGTCCCTTTCAGCCCCAGCATTTT
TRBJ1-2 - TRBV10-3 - CAISESFGNYGYTF TGTGCCATCAGTGAGTCGTTCGGTAACTATGGCTACACCTTC
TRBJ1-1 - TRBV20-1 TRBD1 CSASQRAGGIAFF TGCAGTGCTAGTCAGCGGGCAGGGGGTATAGCTTTCTTT
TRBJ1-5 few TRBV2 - CASSEQRDINQPQHF TGTGCCAGCAGTGAGCAACGGGACATCAATCAGCCCCAGCATTTT
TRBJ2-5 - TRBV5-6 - CASTLFDQETQYF TGTGCCAGCACCTTGTTCGACCAAGAGACCCAGTACTTC
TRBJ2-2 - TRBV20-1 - CSAIQGAPGTGELFF TGCAGTGCTATCCAGGGCGCCCCAGGCACCGGGGAGCTGTTTTTT
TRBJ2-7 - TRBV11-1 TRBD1 CASSLGDRFYEQYF TGTGCCAGCAGCTTGGGGGACAGGTTCTACGAGCAGTACTTC
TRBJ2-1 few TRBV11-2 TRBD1 CASSSTGNSYNEQFF TGTGCCAGCAGCTCGACAGGGAATTCCTACAATGAGCAGTTCTTC
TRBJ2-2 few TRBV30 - CAWSPNTGELFF TGTGCCTGGAGCCCAAACACCGGGGAGCTGTTTTTT
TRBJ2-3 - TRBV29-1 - CSAEPLYTDTQYF TGCAGCGCAGAACCGCTTTACACAGATACGCAGTATTTT
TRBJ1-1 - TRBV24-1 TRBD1 CATGTGGTEAFF TGTGCCACCGGGACAGGGGGCACTGAAGCTTTCTTT
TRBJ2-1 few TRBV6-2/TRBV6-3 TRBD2 CASRTYSGLAGVLNEQFF TGTGCCAGCAGAACTTACTCGGGACTAGCGGGAGTTCTCAATGAGCAGTTCTTC
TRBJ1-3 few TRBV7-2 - CASSPPGFRDGNTIYF TGTGCCAGCAGCCCGCCTGGATTTAGGGATGGAAACACCATATATTTT
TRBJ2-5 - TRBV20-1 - CSARGVPETQYF TGCAGTGCACGAGGGGTCCCGGAGACCCAGTACTTC
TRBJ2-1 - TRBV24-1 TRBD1 CATTFDRGQYNEQFF TGTGCCACCACCTTTGACAGGGGGCAGTACAATGAGCAGTTCTTC
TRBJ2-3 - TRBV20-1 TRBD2 CSARDWGGRSDTQYF TGCAGTGCTAGAGATTGGGGCGGGAGGTCAGATACGCAGTATTTT
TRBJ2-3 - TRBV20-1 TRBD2 CSALGLAGEAQYF TGCAGTGCGTTGGGACTAGCGGGAGAAGCGCAGTATTTT
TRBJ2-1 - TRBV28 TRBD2 CAIDGTSGNNEQFF TGTGCCATAGACGGGACTAGCGGAAACAATGAGCAGTTCTTC
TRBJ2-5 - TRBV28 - CASSIGQFNQETQYF TGTGCCAGCAGCATAGGACAGTTTAACCAAGAGACCCAGTACTTC